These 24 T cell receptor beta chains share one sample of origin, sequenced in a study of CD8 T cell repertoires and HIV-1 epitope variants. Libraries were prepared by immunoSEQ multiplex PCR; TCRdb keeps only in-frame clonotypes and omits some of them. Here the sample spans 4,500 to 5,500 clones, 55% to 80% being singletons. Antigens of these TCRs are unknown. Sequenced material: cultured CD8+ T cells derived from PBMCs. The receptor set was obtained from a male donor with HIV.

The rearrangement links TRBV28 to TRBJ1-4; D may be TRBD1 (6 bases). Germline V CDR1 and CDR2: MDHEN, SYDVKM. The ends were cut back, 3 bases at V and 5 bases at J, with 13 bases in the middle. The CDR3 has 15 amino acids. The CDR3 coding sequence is TGTGCCAGCAGTTTCCAGGGGTCAGTAAATGAAAAACTGTTTTTT. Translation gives CASSFQGSVNEKLFF. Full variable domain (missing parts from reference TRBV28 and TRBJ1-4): DVKVTQSSRYLVKRTGEKVFLECVQDMDHENMFWYRQDPGLGLRLIYFSYDVKMKEKGDIPEGYSVSREKKERFSLILESASTNQTSMYLCASSFQGSVNEKLFFGSGTQLSVL.

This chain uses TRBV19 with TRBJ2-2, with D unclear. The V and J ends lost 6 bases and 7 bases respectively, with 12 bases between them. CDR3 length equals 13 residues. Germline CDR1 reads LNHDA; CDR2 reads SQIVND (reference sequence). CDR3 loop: CASSLTLGGELFF. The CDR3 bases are TGTGCCAGTAGCCTAACATTGGGCGGGGAGCTGTTTTTT.

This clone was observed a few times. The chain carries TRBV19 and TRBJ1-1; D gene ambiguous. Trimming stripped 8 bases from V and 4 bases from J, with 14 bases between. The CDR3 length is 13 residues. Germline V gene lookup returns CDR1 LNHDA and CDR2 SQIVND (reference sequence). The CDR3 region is CASGDGYGTEAFF. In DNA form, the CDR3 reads TGTGCCAGTGGCGACGGGTACGGCACTGAAGCTTTCTTT.

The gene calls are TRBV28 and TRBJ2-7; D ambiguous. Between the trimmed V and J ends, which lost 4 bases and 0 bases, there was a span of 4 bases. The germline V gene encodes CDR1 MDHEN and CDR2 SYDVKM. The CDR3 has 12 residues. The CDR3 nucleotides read TGTGCCAGCAGTTCAGACTCCTACGAGCAGTACTTC. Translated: CASSSDSYEQYF.

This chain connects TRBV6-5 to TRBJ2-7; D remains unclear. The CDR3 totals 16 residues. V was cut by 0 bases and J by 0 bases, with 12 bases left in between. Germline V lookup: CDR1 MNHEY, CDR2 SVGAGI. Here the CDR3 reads CASSYSIGGSSYEQYF. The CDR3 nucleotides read TGTGCCAGCAGTTACTCGATCGGTGGAAGCTCCTACGAGCAGTACTTC.

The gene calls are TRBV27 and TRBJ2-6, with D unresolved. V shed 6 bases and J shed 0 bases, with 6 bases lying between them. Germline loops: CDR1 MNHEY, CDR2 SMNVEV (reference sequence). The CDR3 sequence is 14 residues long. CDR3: CASRLVSGANVLTF. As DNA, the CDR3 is TGTGCCAGCAGGCTGGTCTCTGGGGCCAACGTCCTGACTTTC.

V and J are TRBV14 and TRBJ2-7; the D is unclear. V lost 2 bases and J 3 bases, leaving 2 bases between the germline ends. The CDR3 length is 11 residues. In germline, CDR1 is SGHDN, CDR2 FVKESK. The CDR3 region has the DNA TGTGCCAGCAGCCAATACTACGAGCAGTACTTC. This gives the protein CASSQYYEQYF. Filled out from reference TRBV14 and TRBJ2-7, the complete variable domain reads EAGVTQFPSHSVIEKGQTVTLRCDPISGHDNLYWYRRVMGKEIKFLLHFVKESKQDESGMPNNRFLAERTGGTYSTLKVQPAELEDSGVYFCASSQYYEQYFGPGTRLTVT.

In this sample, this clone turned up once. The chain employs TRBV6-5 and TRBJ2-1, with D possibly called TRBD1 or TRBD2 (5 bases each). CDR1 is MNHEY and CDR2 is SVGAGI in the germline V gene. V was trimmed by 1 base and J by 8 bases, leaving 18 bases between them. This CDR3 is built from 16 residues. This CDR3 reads CASSYYGPPQGDEQFF. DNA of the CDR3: TGTGCCAGCAGTTACTACGGGCCCCCTCAGGGAGATGAGCAGTTCTTC.

This CDR3 is CATWSSGIDTEAFF. The CDR3 nucleotides are TGTGCCACCTGGTCGTCGGGGATCGACACTGAAGCTTTCTTT. This sequence joins TRBV28 and TRBJ1-1; D remains unclear. The germline V and J ends were trimmed by 10 bases and 3 bases, with 18 bases remaining between them. There are 14 residues in the CDR3. Germline values: CDR1 MDHEN, CDR2 SYDVKM. Variable domain in full (rest from reference TRBV28 and TRBJ1-1): DVKVTQSSRYLVKRTGEKVFLECVQDMDHENMFWYRQDPGLGLRLIYFSYDVKMKEKGDIPEGYSVSREKKERFSLILESASTNQTSMYLCATWSSGIDTEAFFGQGTRLTVV.

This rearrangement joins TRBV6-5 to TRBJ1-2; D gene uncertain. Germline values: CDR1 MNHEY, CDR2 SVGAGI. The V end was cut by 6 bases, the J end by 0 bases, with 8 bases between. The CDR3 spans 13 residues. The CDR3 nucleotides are TGTGCCAGCAGGGGGTCTTCTAACTATGGCTACACCTTC. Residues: CASRGSSNYGYTF.

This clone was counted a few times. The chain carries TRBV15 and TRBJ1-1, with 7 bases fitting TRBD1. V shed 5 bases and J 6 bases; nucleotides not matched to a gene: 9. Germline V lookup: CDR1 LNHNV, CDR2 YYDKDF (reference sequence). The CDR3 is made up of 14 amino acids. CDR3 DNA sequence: TGTGCCACCAGCGCACACCCGACAGGGCCTGAAGCTTTCTTT. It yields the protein CATSAHPTGPEAFF.

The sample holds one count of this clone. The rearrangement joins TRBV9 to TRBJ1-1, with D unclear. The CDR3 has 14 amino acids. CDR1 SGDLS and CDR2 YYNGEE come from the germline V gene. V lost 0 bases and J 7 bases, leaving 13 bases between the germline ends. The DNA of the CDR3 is TGTGCCAGCAGCGTAGTAGGAGATACCCTTGAAGCTTTCTTT. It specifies CASSVVGDTLEAFF.

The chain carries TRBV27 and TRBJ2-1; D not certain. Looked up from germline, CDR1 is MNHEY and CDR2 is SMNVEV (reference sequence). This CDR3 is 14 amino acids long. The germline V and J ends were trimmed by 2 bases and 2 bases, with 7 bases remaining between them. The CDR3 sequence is CASSLQETYNEQFF. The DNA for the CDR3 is TGTGCCAGCAGTTTACAGGAAACCTACAATGAGCAGTTCTTC.

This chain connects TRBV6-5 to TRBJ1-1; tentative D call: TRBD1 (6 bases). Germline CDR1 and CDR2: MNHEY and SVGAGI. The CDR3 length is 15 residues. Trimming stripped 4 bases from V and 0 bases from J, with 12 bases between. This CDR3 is CASSSQGSLNTEAFF. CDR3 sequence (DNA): TGTGCCAGCAGTTCACAGGGAAGCTTGAACACTGAAGCTTTCTTT.

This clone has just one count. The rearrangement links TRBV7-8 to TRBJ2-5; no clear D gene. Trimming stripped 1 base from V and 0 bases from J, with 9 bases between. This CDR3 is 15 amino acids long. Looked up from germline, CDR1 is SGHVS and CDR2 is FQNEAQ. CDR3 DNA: TGTGCCAGCAGCTTAGAGGGCAGGTACCAAGAGACCCAGTACTTC. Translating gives CASSLEGRYQETQYF.

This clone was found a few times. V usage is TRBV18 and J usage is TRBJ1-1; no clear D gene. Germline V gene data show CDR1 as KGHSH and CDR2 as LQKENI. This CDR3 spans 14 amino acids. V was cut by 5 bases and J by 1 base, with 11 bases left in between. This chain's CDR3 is CASSSGVPNTEAFF. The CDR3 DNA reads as TGTGCCAGCTCATCAGGAGTTCCGAACACTGAAGCTTTCTTT.

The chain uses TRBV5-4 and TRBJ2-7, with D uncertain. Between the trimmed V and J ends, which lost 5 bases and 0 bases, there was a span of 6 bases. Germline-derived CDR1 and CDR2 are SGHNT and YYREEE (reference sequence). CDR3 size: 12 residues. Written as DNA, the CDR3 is TGTGCCAGCAGTCTGGCCTCCTACGAGCAGTACTTC. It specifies CASSLASYEQYF.

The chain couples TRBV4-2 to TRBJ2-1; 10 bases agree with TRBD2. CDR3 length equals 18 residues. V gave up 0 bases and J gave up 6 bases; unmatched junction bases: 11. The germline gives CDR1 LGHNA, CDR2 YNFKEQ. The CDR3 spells CASSQEGPDTSGANEQFF. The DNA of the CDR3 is TGTGCCAGCAGCCAAGAGGGGCCAGACACTAGCGGGGCCAATGAGCAGTTCTTC.

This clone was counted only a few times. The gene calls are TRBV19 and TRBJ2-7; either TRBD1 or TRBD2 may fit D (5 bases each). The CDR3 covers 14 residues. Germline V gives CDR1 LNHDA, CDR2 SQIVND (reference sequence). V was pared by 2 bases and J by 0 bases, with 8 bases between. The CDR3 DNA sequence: TGTGCCAGTAGTATACCGGGGCCCTCCTACGAGCAGTACTTC. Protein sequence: CASSIPGPSYEQYF.

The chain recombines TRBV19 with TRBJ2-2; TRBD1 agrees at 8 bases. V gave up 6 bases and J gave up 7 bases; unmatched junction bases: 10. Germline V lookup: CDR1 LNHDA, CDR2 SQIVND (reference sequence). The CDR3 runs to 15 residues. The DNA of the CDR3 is TGTGCCAGTAGAACAGAGCAGGGGGCCGGCGGGGAGCTGTTTTTT. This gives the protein CASRTEQGAGGELFF.

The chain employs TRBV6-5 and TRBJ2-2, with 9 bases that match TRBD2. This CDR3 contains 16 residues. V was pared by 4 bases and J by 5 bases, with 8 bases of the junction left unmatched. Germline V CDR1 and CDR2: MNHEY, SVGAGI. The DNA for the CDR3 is TGTGCCAGCAGTTCTAAGCGGGAGGAGGTGACCGGGGAGCTGTTTTTT. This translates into CASSSKREEVTGELFF.

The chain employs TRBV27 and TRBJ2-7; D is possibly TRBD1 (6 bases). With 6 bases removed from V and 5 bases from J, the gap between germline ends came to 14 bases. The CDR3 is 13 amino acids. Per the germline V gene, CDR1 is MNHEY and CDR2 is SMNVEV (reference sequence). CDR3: CASSQGPADEQYF. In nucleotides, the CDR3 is TGTGCCAGCAGCCAGGGGCCCGCCGACGAGCAGTACTTC.

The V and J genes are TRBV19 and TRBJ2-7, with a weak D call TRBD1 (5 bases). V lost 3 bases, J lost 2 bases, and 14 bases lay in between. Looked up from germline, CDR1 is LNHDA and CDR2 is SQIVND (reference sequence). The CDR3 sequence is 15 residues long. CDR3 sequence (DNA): TGTGCCAGTAGTATTGCGGCAGGGCAGACCTACGAGCAGTACTTC. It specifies CASSIAAGQTYEQYF.

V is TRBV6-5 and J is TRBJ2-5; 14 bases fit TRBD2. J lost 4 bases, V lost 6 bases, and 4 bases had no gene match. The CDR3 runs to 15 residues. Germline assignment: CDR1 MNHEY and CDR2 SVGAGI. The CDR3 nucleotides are TGTGCCAGCAGGGGGACTAGCGGGAGAAGAGAGACCCAGTACTTC. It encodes CASRGTSGRRETQYF.